These T cell receptor beta chains were read from a single sample in a study of T cell repertoires in cytomegalovirus infection. MiXCR was run by TCRdb on the reads, yielding one entry per CDR3 protein. Among about 360,000 distinct CDR3 sequences listed, about a sixth were seen once. Sequenced input: PBMCs. The receptors were sampled from a human donor in good health (CMV status not recorded). Some clones in this sample may be carry-over from other donors' samples. Each CDR3 is given with its conserved first and last residue.

v_call	cdr3_length	cdr3_aa
TRBV4-1	14	CASSLSGFIDTQYF
TRBV14	14	CASSHGQRNTEAFF
TRBV5-5	14	CASSGGVLTHEQYF
TRBV19	11	CASRWGLEAFF
TRBV20-1	12	CSARDVRDEAFF
TRBV7-2	16	CASSLRAGKSTDTQYF
TRBV19	15	CASSVFRGFTDTQYF
TRBV2	14	CASSAITANTEAFF
TRBV7-2	15	CASSFRSARTDTQYF
TRBV3-1	14	CASSQGHSYNEQFF
TRBV3-1	13	CASSGDGNQPQHF
TRBV9	14	CASSADRTLAGYTF
TRBV7-2	15	CASSLGARGDYEQYF
TRBV6-2/TRBV6-3	13	CASSYSTGDTQYF
TRBV27	13	CASSLGTRYEQYF
TRBV20-1	13	CSAREASREKLFF
TRBV7-4	15	CASSPLRTVSYEQYF
TRBV7-6	17	CASSTTHGPVANYGYTF
TRBV20-1	14	CSARDTNTAQPQHF
TRBV7-8	16	CASSMLSDIGSEKLFF
TRBV12-3/TRBV12-4	13	CASSSRLGNEQFF
TRBV12-5	13	CASGLVGNEKLFF
TRBV7-2	15	CASSLDSLSTDTQYF
TRBV7-2	13	CASSPTIGYPQHF
TRBV7-2	13	CASSAEINYGYTF
TRBV19	15	CASSEGAGGNQPQHF
TRBV7-2	14	CASSSNTGKGIQYF
TRBV10-3	13	CAIGQGDYQPQHF
TRBV27	13	CASSLGSLAVQYF